This T cell receptor (beta chain) was documented in a study of early T cells in non-severe SARS-CoV-2 infection. Findings and limits, study-wide: Anti-spike CD8 specificities were favored by VDJdb matching, whose results missed private and CD4 specificities.

This clonotype has a handful of counts. Its specificity is unknown. Individual cDNA molecules received unique molecular identifiers. Via MiXCR, TCRdb re-called the 5' RACE reads, giving one row per CDR3 protein. The repertoire includes more than 75,000 distinct CDR3 sequences, less than 15% of them detected once, and around 6% sits in the top ten. Trimming shortened V by 3 bases and J by 10 bases, and 10 bases separated the two germline ends. This CDR3 comprises 13 residues. This TCR was recovered from an adult who was a healthcare worker with PCR-confirmed SARS-CoV-2 infection or an uninfected control (not recorded which). The specimen sequenced was whole blood. The genes are TRBV12-3 or TRBV12-4 and TRBJ1-6; unclear D gene. CDR3 loop: CASSFQVGSPLHF. CDR3 coding DNA: TGTGCCAGCAGTTTCCAGGTTGGCTCACCCCTCCACTTT.